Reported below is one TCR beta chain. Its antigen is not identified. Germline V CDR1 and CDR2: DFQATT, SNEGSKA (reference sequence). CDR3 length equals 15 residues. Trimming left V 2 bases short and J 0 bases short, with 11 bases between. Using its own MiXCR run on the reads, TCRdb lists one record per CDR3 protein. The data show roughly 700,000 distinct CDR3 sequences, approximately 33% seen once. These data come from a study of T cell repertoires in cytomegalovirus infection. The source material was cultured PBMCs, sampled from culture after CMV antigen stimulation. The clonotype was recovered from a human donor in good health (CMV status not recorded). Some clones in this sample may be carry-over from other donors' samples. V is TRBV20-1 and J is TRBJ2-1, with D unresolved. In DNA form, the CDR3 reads TGCAGTGCTAGACTCCCCTCGAGCTCCTACAATGAGCAGTTCTTC. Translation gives CSARLPSSSYNEQFF.